A selection of T cell receptor beta chains follows, all from one sample in a study of lymphopenia after photon versus proton radiotherapy. The repertoire was sequenced with immunoSEQ multiplex PCR; TCRdb's copy has only in-frame clones and lacks some. The sample yields 150,000 to 200,000 clones, about nine tenths seen once. This specimen was peripheral blood, taken from a patient treated with photon-based radiotherapy. All receptors derive from a man aged 50-59 years with gastric cancer. Each CDR3 is given with its conserved first and last residue. The D gene is left open where the match is weak. The size field is filled for only some rows; it gives once, few, many or a size class.

d_gene: TRBD1; v_gene: TRBV7-9; len: 15; abundance: NA; j_gene: TRBJ2-7; CDR3nt: TGTGCCAGCAGCTCGAGACAGGGGCCACTCGAGAAGCAGTACTTC; CDR3aa: CASSSRQGPLEKQYF
d_gene: TRBD1; v_gene: TRBV19; len: 14; abundance: NA; j_gene: TRBJ1-2; CDR3nt: TGTGCCAGTAGTATCGACAGGGCTAACTATGGCTACACCTTC; CDR3aa: CASSIDRANYGYTF
d_gene: NA; v_gene: TRBV27; len: 14; abundance: NA; j_gene: TRBJ2-2; CDR3nt: TGTGCCAGCAGCCGCCTGGAAGAGGCCGGGGAGCTGTTTTTT; CDR3aa: CASSRLEEAGELFF
d_gene: NA; v_gene: TRBV7-9; len: 17; abundance: NA; j_gene: TRBJ1-1; CDR3nt: TGTGCCAGCAGCTTTGAGGGGCAGGTCGGAAAGAACACTGAAGCTTTCTTT; CDR3aa: CASSFEGQVGKNTEAFF
d_gene: NA; v_gene: TRBV1; len: 18; abundance: NA; j_gene: TRBJ1-5; CDR3nt: TGCACCAGCAGCCCTCACAGGGTTTGGGAAACGAGCAATCAGCCCCAGCATTTT; CDR3aa: CTSSPHRVWETSNQPQHF
d_gene: NA; v_gene: TRBV7-6; len: 14; abundance: few; j_gene: TRBJ2-2; CDR3nt: TGTGCCAGCAGCTTAGGGGTAGACACCGGGGAGCTGTTTTTT; CDR3aa: CASSLGVDTGELFF
d_gene: TRBD1; v_gene: TRBV19; len: 16; abundance: NA; j_gene: TRBJ2-3; CDR3nt: TGTGCCACCTCGATGGGGACAGGGGTTCGCACAGATACGCAGTATTTT; CDR3aa: CATSMGTGVRTDTQYF
d_gene: TRBD2; v_gene: TRBV5-4; len: 16; abundance: NA; j_gene: TRBJ2-1; CDR3nt: TGTGCCAGCAGCTTGGGGACTAGCGGGAACTACAATGAGCAGTTCTTC; CDR3aa: CASSLGTSGNYNEQFF
d_gene: NA; v_gene: TRBV4-1; len: 16; abundance: NA; j_gene: TRBJ1-5; CDR3nt: TGCGCCAGCAGCCAAGGTGACAGTTATAGCAATCAGCCCCAGCATTTT; CDR3aa: CASSQGDSYSNQPQHF
d_gene: NA; v_gene: TRBV6-5; len: 14; abundance: once; j_gene: TRBJ1-2; CDR3nt: TGTGCCAGCAGCGAAACCGCTAGTAACTATGGCTACACCTTC; CDR3aa: CASSETASNYGYTF
d_gene: NA; v_gene: TRBV27; len: 14; abundance: NA; j_gene: TRBJ1-2; CDR3nt: TGTGCCAGCAGCTTAGACCGACAGAGCTATGGCTACACCTTC; CDR3aa: CASSLDRQSYGYTF
d_gene: NA; v_gene: TRBV6-5; len: 15; abundance: NA; j_gene: TRBJ1-5; CDR3nt: TGTGCCAGCAGCCCCTGGGGAGATAGCAATCAGCCCCAGCATTTT; CDR3aa: CASSPWGDSNQPQHF
d_gene: NA; v_gene: TRBV4-2; len: 15; abundance: NA; j_gene: TRBJ1-2; CDR3nt: TGTGCCAGCAGCCAAGAGAAGGGGTCTAACTATGGCTACACCTTC; CDR3aa: CASSQEKGSNYGYTF
d_gene: TRBD1; v_gene: TRBV5-1; len: 15; abundance: NA; j_gene: TRBJ2-7; CDR3nt: TGCGCCAGCAGCTTGGAAGGGACAGCCGGTTACGAGCAGTACTTC; CDR3aa: CASSLEGTAGYEQYF
d_gene: TRBD1; v_gene: TRBV2; len: 18; abundance: NA; j_gene: TRBJ1-4; CDR3nt: TGTGCCAGCAGTGCCGGACAGGGGGTTGGACTAACTAATGAAAAACTGTTTTTT; CDR3aa: CASSAGQGVGLTNEKLFF
d_gene: TRBD1; v_gene: TRBV18; len: 16; abundance: NA; j_gene: TRBJ2-1; CDR3nt: TGTGCCAGCTCACCACCCGGGACAGGGATCTACAATGAGCAGTTCTTC; CDR3aa: CASSPPGTGIYNEQFF
d_gene: NA; v_gene: TRBV2; len: 13; abundance: NA; j_gene: TRBJ2-5; CDR3nt: TGTGCCAGCACTCGGGACGGCGTGGGGACCCAGTACTTC; CDR3aa: CASTRDGVGTQYF
d_gene: NA; v_gene: TRBV15; len: 15; abundance: NA; j_gene: TRBJ2-3; CDR3nt: TGTGCCACCAGCAGAGATAAGGGGGAGACAGATACGCAGTATTTT; CDR3aa: CATSRDKGETDTQYF
d_gene: TRBD2; v_gene: TRBV6-1; len: 14; abundance: NA; j_gene: TRBJ2-7; CDR3nt: TGTGCCAGCACCCTGGGACTAGCGGGAGACGAGCAGTACTTC; CDR3aa: CASTLGLAGDEQYF
d_gene: NA; v_gene: TRBV29-1; len: 13; abundance: NA; j_gene: TRBJ1-5; CDR3nt: TGCAGCGTTGAATTAGGGGGCAATCAGCCCCAGCATTTT; CDR3aa: CSVELGGNQPQHF
d_gene: NA; v_gene: TRBV28; len: 12; abundance: NA; j_gene: TRBJ1-5; CDR3nt: TGTGCCAGCAGGGGGCCGGGTCAGCCCCAGCATTTT; CDR3aa: CASRGPGQPQHF
d_gene: TRBD1; v_gene: TRBV28; len: 11; abundance: NA; j_gene: TRBJ1-2; CDR3nt: TGTGCCAGCAGTTTGGACAGGGGCTACACCTTC; CDR3aa: CASSLDRGYTF
d_gene: NA; v_gene: TRBV9; len: 16; abundance: NA; j_gene: TRBJ1-4; CDR3nt: TGTGCCAGCAGCGTAGGACATCGTGCAACTAATGAAAAACTGTTTTTT; CDR3aa: CASSVGHRATNEKLFF
d_gene: NA; v_gene: TRBV7-9; len: 12; abundance: NA; j_gene: TRBJ2-7; CDR3nt: TGTGCCAGCAGTATTTCTACCTACGAGCAGTACTTC; CDR3aa: CASSISTYEQYF
d_gene: NA; v_gene: TRBV7-6; len: 14; abundance: NA; j_gene: TRBJ2-7; CDR3nt: TGTGCCAGCAGCTTAGCGGGAGGCACCTACGAGCAGTACTTC; CDR3aa: CASSLAGGTYEQYF
d_gene: NA; v_gene: TRBV5-6; len: 17; abundance: NA; j_gene: TRBJ2-1; CDR3nt: TGTGCCAGCCAGCGTTTCGACTCCGCGAGCTCCTACAATGAGCAGTTCTTC; CDR3aa: CASQRFDSASSYNEQFF
d_gene: NA; v_gene: TRBV6-6; len: 14; abundance: NA; j_gene: TRBJ2-3; CDR3nt: TGTGCCAGCAGTTACCGTCAGGATAGGGATACGCAGTATTTT; CDR3aa: CASSYRQDRDTQYF
d_gene: NA; v_gene: TRBV5-4; len: 14; abundance: NA; j_gene: TRBJ1-1; CDR3nt: TGTGCCAGCAGCTTGGAACAGGTGAACACTGAAGCTTTCTTT; CDR3aa: CASSLEQVNTEAFF
d_gene: TRBD1; v_gene: TRBV25-1; len: 16; abundance: NA; j_gene: TRBJ2-4; CDR3nt: TGTGCCAGCAGTGATAGAGGGGACAGGGGAAGGAACATTCAGTACTTC; CDR3aa: CASSDRGDRGRNIQYF
d_gene: NA; v_gene: TRBV9; len: 17; abundance: once; j_gene: TRBJ2-2; CDR3nt: TGTGCCAGCAGCGTAGTAGGCCCTACAGGGGGGGCAGGGGAGCTGTTTTTT; CDR3aa: CASSVVGPTGGAGELFF
d_gene: TRBD2; v_gene: TRBV10-3; len: 11; abundance: NA; j_gene: TRBJ2-3; CDR3nt: TGTGCCATCAGTACGGGGGGTACGCAGTATTTT; CDR3aa: CAISTGGTQYF
d_gene: TRBD2; v_gene: TRBV2; len: 14; abundance: NA; j_gene: TRBJ2-5; CDR3nt: TGTGCCAGCAGTGAAGCGGGAGGGGTAGAGACCCAGTACTTC; CDR3aa: CASSEAGGVETQYF
d_gene: TRBD2; v_gene: TRBV19; len: 16; abundance: NA; j_gene: TRBJ2-3; CDR3nt: TGTGCCAGTAGATCCGGACTAGCGGGAGGCACAGATACGCAGTATTTT; CDR3aa: CASRSGLAGGTDTQYF
d_gene: NA; v_gene: TRBV7-2; len: 15; abundance: NA; j_gene: TRBJ1-5; CDR3nt: TGTGCCAGCAGCTTCCTACTGGGGGGCAATCAGCCCCAGCATTTT; CDR3aa: CASSFLLGGNQPQHF
d_gene: NA; v_gene: TRBV5-1; len: 17; abundance: NA; j_gene: TRBJ2-4; CDR3nt: TGCGCCAGCAGCTTGGACGGCGATAGGGGAGCCAAAAACATTCAGTACTTC; CDR3aa: CASSLDGDRGAKNIQYF
d_gene: NA; v_gene: TRBV30; len: 13; abundance: NA; j_gene: TRBJ2-1; CDR3nt: TGTGCCTGGAGTGTACACGCCCAGGGAGAGCAGTTCTTC; CDR3aa: CAWSVHAQGEQFF
d_gene: TRBD2; v_gene: TRBV4-1; len: 17; abundance: NA; j_gene: TRBJ2-4; CDR3nt: TGCGCCAGCAGCCAATTTATAGCGGGAGGCCCCCTGAACATTCAGTACTTC; CDR3aa: CASSQFIAGGPLNIQYF
d_gene: NA; v_gene: TRBV20-1; len: 11; abundance: few; j_gene: TRBJ1-2; CDR3nt: TGCAGTGTTAACGGGGTCTATGGCTACACCTTC; CDR3aa: CSVNGVYGYTF
d_gene: TRBD2; v_gene: TRBV7-9; len: 14; abundance: NA; j_gene: TRBJ2-3; CDR3nt: TGTGCCAGCACCCTAACGGGGGGGGCAGATACGCAGTATTTT; CDR3aa: CASTLTGGADTQYF
d_gene: NA; v_gene: TRBV18; len: 15; abundance: NA; j_gene: TRBJ1-1; CDR3nt: TGTGCCAGCTCACCAGGGGGCGCCAGAGCCACTGAAGCTTTCTTT; CDR3aa: CASSPGGARATEAFF
d_gene: TRBD1; v_gene: TRBV7-9; len: 15; abundance: NA; j_gene: TRBJ2-5; CDR3nt: TGTGCCAGCAGCCCTGGACAGGGGGCCGGTGAGACCCAGTACTTC; CDR3aa: CASSPGQGAGETQYF
d_gene: TRBD1; v_gene: TRBV9; len: 15; abundance: NA; j_gene: TRBJ2-5; CDR3nt: TGTGCCAGCAGCCCGCGGGACAGGAGCCAAGAGACCCAGTACTTC; CDR3aa: CASSPRDRSQETQYF
d_gene: NA; v_gene: TRBV25-1; len: 13; abundance: NA; j_gene: TRBJ1-1; CDR3nt: TGTGCCAGCAGTGAATATAATAGGGAAGAAGCTTTCTTT; CDR3aa: CASSEYNREEAFF
d_gene: NA; v_gene: TRBV6-5; len: 13; abundance: NA; j_gene: TRBJ2-7; CDR3nt: TGTGCCAGCAGACGCGGGGTTTTGGGCGAGCAGTACTTC; CDR3aa: CASRRGVLGEQYF
d_gene: NA; v_gene: TRBV4-2; len: 15; abundance: NA; j_gene: TRBJ1-5; CDR3nt: TGTGCCAGCAGCCAAGAGGGGGGCACCAATCAGCCCCAGCATTTT; CDR3aa: CASSQEGGTNQPQHF
d_gene: TRBD2; v_gene: TRBV19; len: 15; abundance: NA; j_gene: TRBJ2-1; CDR3nt: TGTGCCAGTAGTATTAGCGGGAGCTCCTACAATGAGCAGTTCTTC; CDR3aa: CASSISGSSYNEQFF
d_gene: NA; v_gene: TRBV6-1; len: 15; abundance: NA; j_gene: TRBJ1-2; CDR3nt: TGTGCCAGCAGCGAGTTCTCGGGGGCGAACTATGGCTACACCTTC; CDR3aa: CASSEFSGANYGYTF
d_gene: TRBD1; v_gene: TRBV2; len: 13; abundance: NA; j_gene: TRBJ1-1; CDR3nt: TGTGCCAGCAGAGGACAGGGAGCCACTGAAGCTTTCTTT; CDR3aa: CASRGQGATEAFF
d_gene: TRBD2; v_gene: TRBV5-1; len: 14; abundance: NA; j_gene: TRBJ2-1; CDR3nt: TGCGCCAGCAGCATCCTAGCGGGAAGGGATGAGCAGTTCTTC; CDR3aa: CASSILAGRDEQFF
d_gene: TRBD1; v_gene: TRBV6-5; len: 16; abundance: NA; j_gene: TRBJ2-5; CDR3nt: TGTGCCAGCAGTTACGCCAGCCAGGGGGCTCAAGAGACCCAGTACTTC; CDR3aa: CASSYASQGAQETQYF
d_gene: TRBD2; v_gene: TRBV10-3; len: 18; abundance: NA; j_gene: TRBJ2-1; CDR3nt: TGTGCCATCACTAGGGGACTAGCGGGCCAAAGCTCCTACAATGAGCAGTTCTTC; CDR3aa: CAITRGLAGQSSYNEQFF
d_gene: NA; v_gene: TRBV4-2; len: 15; abundance: NA; j_gene: TRBJ2-3; CDR3nt: TGTGCCAGCAGCCAACCGGAGGTTTCGCAAAATACGCAGTATTTT; CDR3aa: CASSQPEVSQNTQYF
d_gene: NA; v_gene: TRBV6-1; len: 15; abundance: NA; j_gene: TRBJ1-5; CDR3nt: TGTGCCAGCAGGCGGGACGCCCTTAGCAATCAGCCCCAGCATTTT; CDR3aa: CASRRDALSNQPQHF
d_gene: NA; v_gene: TRBV7-9; len: 15; abundance: NA; j_gene: TRBJ1-1; CDR3nt: TGTGCCAGCAGCTTAGGACAGGCAACGAACACTGAAGCTTTCTTT; CDR3aa: CASSLGQATNTEAFF
d_gene: NA; v_gene: TRBV5-6; len: 14; abundance: NA; j_gene: TRBJ1-1; CDR3nt: TGTGCCAGCAGCTCCGACACAAAGAACACTGAAGCTTTCTTT; CDR3aa: CASSSDTKNTEAFF
d_gene: TRBD2; v_gene: TRBV7-2; len: 15; abundance: NA; j_gene: TRBJ2-5; CDR3nt: TGTGCCAGCAGCTTAGGAAGCGGGAGGGGCGAGACCCAGTACTTC; CDR3aa: CASSLGSGRGETQYF
d_gene: NA; v_gene: TRBV5-4; len: 15; abundance: NA; j_gene: TRBJ2-7; CDR3nt: TGTGCCAGCAGCTTGGAGACTAAGATTCCCTACGAGCAGTACTTC; CDR3aa: CASSLETKIPYEQYF
d_gene: NA; v_gene: TRBV6-5; len: 12; abundance: few; j_gene: TRBJ1-2; CDR3nt: TGTGCCAGCAGTTCCCTCTTATATGGCTACACCTTC; CDR3aa: CASSSLLYGYTF
d_gene: NA; v_gene: TRBV19; len: 14; abundance: NA; j_gene: TRBJ1-2; CDR3nt: TGTGCCAGTACCCCCCGGGGCCCTTCCTATGGCTACACCTTC; CDR3aa: CASTPRGPSYGYTF
d_gene: TRBD1; v_gene: TRBV5-1; len: 15; abundance: NA; j_gene: TRBJ2-7; CDR3nt: TGCGCCAGCAGCTTGACGGGACAGATGTTCTACGAGCAGTACTTC; CDR3aa: CASSLTGQMFYEQYF